A single sample gave rise to the 31 T cell receptor beta chains below, sequenced in a study of beta chain features in type 1 diabetes. Sequenced material consisted of expressed TCRB transcripts (all of the isolated RNA was reverse transcribed). The assay was immunoSEQ multiplex PCR, and TCRdb's table has in-frame clones only and misses some. The table includes 400,000 to 600,000 clones, around 28% detected once. The specimen was naive CD4+ T cells from blood. These receptors were collected from a man younger than 35 in good health.

The chain uses TRBV12-5 and TRBJ2-1; D remains unclear. The length of the CDR3 is 11 residues. Germline V gene lookup returns CDR1 LGHNT and CDR2 FRNRAP. Deletions cut 6 bases from V and 5 bases from J, with 5 bases between. The chain's CDR3 is CASGADNEQFF. The CDR3 DNA sequence: TGTGCTAGTGGGGCAGACAATGAGCAGTTCTTC.

This clone was observed a handful of times. The rearrangement uses TRBV20-1 and TRBJ1-2; 8 bases map to TRBD1. J was trimmed by 13 bases and V by 5 bases; bases with no gene match: 9. In germline, CDR1 is DFQATT, CDR2 SNEGSKA (reference sequence). The CDR3 contains 11 residues. CDR3 in amino acids: CSAGRTGKGTF. The CDR3 bases are TGCAGTGCTGGGAGGACAGGGAAGGGCACCTTC.

This clone was detected only a few times. This chain uses TRBV7-2 with TRBJ1-2, with no clear D. Trimming stripped 1 base from V and 8 bases from J, with 14 bases between. Germline assignment: CDR1 SGHTA and CDR2 FQGNSA. CDR3 size: 14 residues. The DNA of the CDR3 is TGTGCCAGCAGCTTAGGAAATTGGCCATGGGGCTACACCTTC. This translates into CASSLGNWPWGYTF.

In its sample, this clone was seen a few times. The rearrangement uses TRBV10-3 and TRBJ2-1; D possibly matches TRBD1 or TRBD2 (6 bases each). Trimming removed 6 bases at V and 0 bases at J, with 12 bases between. Germline V lookup: CDR1 ENHRY, CDR2 SYGVKD. This CDR3 has 15 amino acids. The CDR3 spells CAIREGGSSYNEQFF. In DNA form, the CDR3 reads TGTGCCATCAGGGAGGGGGGAAGCTCCTACAATGAGCAGTTCTTC.

The V call is TRBV9, the J call TRBJ2-7, with 7 bases aligning to TRBD1. The CDR3 contains 15 residues. The J segment lost 4 bases and the V segment lost 4 bases, leaving 11 bases of the junction unmatched. Germline-derived CDR1 and CDR2 are SGDLS and YYNGEE. The CDR3: CASSLGDSPWYEQYF. CDR3 DNA sequence: TGTGCCAGCAGCCTAGGGGACAGCCCCTGGTACGAGCAGTACTTC.

The rearrangement uses TRBV5-1 and TRBJ2-3; TRBD1 aligns across 8 bases. Germline V CDR1 and CDR2: SGHRS, YFSETQ. V shed 0 bases and J 8 bases; nucleotides not matched to a gene: 8. This CDR3 contains 15 residues. CDR3: CASSLAGQVRATQYF. Here the CDR3 DNA reads TGCGCCAGCAGCTTGGCGGGACAGGTTCGAGCTACGCAGTATTTT.

V gene TRBV28 combines with J gene TRBJ2-1; no clear D. This CDR3 contains 12 residues. The germline V gene has CDR1 MDHEN and CDR2 SYDVKM. The CDR3 coding sequence is TGTGTAATCCACAGCTCCTACAATGAGCAGTTCTTC. Amino acids: CVIHSSYNEQFF.

The sample holds a few counts of this clone. The genes are TRBV30 and TRBJ2-2; 9 nucleotides line up with TRBD2. V gave up 0 bases and J gave up 6 bases; unmatched junction bases: 8. The CDR3 covers 16 residues. Germline CDR1 reads GTSNPN; CDR2 reads SVGIG (reference sequence). CDR3 coding DNA: TGTGCCTGGAGTGTACGGCTAGCGGGGAGGCCCGGGGAGCTGTTTTTT. It yields the protein CAWSVRLAGRPGELFF.

V gene TRBV9 combines with J gene TRBJ2-1; TRBD1 matches 7 bases. The CDR3 length is 14 residues. The ends lost 4 bases at V and 8 bases at J; junction bases unmatched: 9. The germline V gene encodes CDR1 SGDLS and CDR2 YYNGEE. This CDR3 reads CASSHPTGIDEQFF. For the CDR3, the DNA is TGTGCCAGCAGCCACCCGACAGGGATCGATGAGCAGTTCTTC.

The chain links TRBV5-1 to TRBJ2-1; D may be TRBD2 (5 bases). The germline gives CDR1 SGHRS, CDR2 YFSETQ. This CDR3 has 14 residues. V lost 5 bases and J 3 bases, leaving 12 bases between the germline ends. The CDR3 region has the DNA TGCGCCAGCAGTGATGGGAGAGGCTACAATGAGCAGTTCTTC. It specifies CASSDGRGYNEQFF.

The V and J genes are TRBV29-1 and TRBJ2-3; 7 bases match TRBD2. The CDR3 contains 14 residues. V was clipped by 6 bases and J by 4 bases; unmatched bases: 10. Per germline, CDR1 SQVTM and CDR2 ANQGSEA. CDR3 coding DNA: TGCAGCGTGAGAGGGACGGCGGGAGCAGATACGCAGTATTTT. It is translated as CSVRGTAGADTQYF.

This CDR3 reads CASSVGILAGGTDTQYF. In DNA, the CDR3 is TGTGCCAGCAGCGTCGGAATTCTAGCGGGCGGCACAGATACGCAGTATTTT. V is TRBV7-8 and J is TRBJ2-3, with 8 bases lining up with TRBD2. This CDR3 spans 17 amino acids. V dropped 5 bases and J dropped 1; count of bases not matched to a gene: 11. Germline loops: CDR1 SGHVS, CDR2 FQNEAQ.

With regard to this clone: Distinct nucleotide sequences in the sample also encode this CDR3. V gene TRBV27 combines with J gene TRBJ1-1, with 8 bases fitting TRBD1. With 5 bases clipped from V and 1 base from J, the junction kept 3 bases outside the gene matches. There are 14 residues in the CDR3. Germline V gives CDR1 MNHEY, CDR2 SMNVEV (reference sequence). The CDR3 sequence is CASSPGTGNTEAFF. CDR3 nucleotide sequence: TGTGCCAGCAGTCCTGGGACAGGGAACACTGAAGCTTTCTTT.

This clone was found a few times. Within the sample, other DNA sequences also encode this same CDR3. This rearrangement joins TRBV20-1 to TRBJ2-1, with D hard to call. The CDR3 loop spans 11 amino acids. V was clipped by 5 bases and J by 3 bases, with 5 bases between them. Germline CDR1 reads DFQATT; CDR2 reads SNEGSKA (reference sequence). The CDR3 spells CSASGYNEQFF. The CDR3 DNA is TGCAGTGCTTCCGGCTACAATGAGCAGTTCTTC.

The DNA for the CDR3 is TGTGCCAGCAGCGTACTAGCGGGAGCGACCGGGGAGCTGTTTTTT. Its translation is CASSVLAGATGELFF. The V and J genes are TRBV9 and TRBJ2-2; 10 nucleotides align to TRBD2. The V gene end was trimmed by 1 base and the J gene end by 5 bases; junction bases not matched to a gene: 2. Per germline, CDR1 SGDLS and CDR2 YYNGEE. CDR3 size: 15 residues.

This clone was recorded a few times. The rearrangement uses TRBV4-1 and TRBJ2-3; weak D call: TRBD1 (6 bases). Between the trimmed V and J ends, which lost 4 bases and 3 bases, there was a span of 14 bases. This CDR3 comprises 15 residues. Germline CDR1 MGHRA, CDR2 YSYEKL. The CDR3 DNA reads TGCGCCAGCAGCCGAGGTGCACAGGGAACAGATACGCAGTATTTT. Translating gives CASSRGAQGTDTQYF.

This clone was seen more than once but under ten times. The genes are TRBV7-3 and TRBJ2-3; D gene uncertain. V was shortened by 5 bases and J by 4 bases, with 13 bases between the two germline ends. Germline lookup yields CDR1 SGHTA and CDR2 FQGTGA. The CDR3 runs to 14 residues. The CDR3 DNA follows: TGTGCCAGCAGCCCGGACGCAAGGCCAGATACGCAGTATTTT. As protein: CASSPDARPDTQYF.

This clone was observed a few times. The rearrangement uses TRBV7-2 and TRBJ2-1; a possible D gene is TRBD2 (5 bases). Looked up from germline, CDR1 is SGHTA and CDR2 is FQGNSA. Trimming removed 3 bases from V and 3 bases from J, with 6 bases in between. There are 13 residues in the CDR3. The CDR3: CASSFSGYNEQFF. For the CDR3, the DNA is TGTGCCAGCAGCTTCAGCGGCTACAATGAGCAGTTCTTC.

This clone came up a few times. The rearrangement uses TRBV19 and TRBJ2-6; D is undetermined. Germline CDR1 LNHDA, CDR2 SQIVND (reference sequence). V lost 5 bases and J lost 1, with 9 bases in between. This CDR3 is 15 amino acids long. This CDR3 is CASSPFRSGANVLTF. The CDR3 coding sequence is TGTGCCAGTAGTCCCTTTAGATCTGGGGCCAACGTCCTGACTTTC.

V and J are TRBV29-1 and TRBJ2-4; D unclear. Germline V gives CDR1 SQVTM, CDR2 ANQGSEA. There are 12 residues in the CDR3. The V end lost 1 base, the J end lost 8 bases, and 9 bases lay between the germline ends. The CDR3 sequence is CSVEGLQDIQYF. The CDR3 DNA reads as TGCAGCGTTGAAGGACTCCAGGACATTCAGTACTTC.

There are a few counts of this clone. This chain joins TRBV30 and TRBJ2-5; 12 bases match TRBD1. This CDR3 region has 16 residues. The V gene's germline CDR1 is GTSNPN and CDR2 SVGIG (reference sequence). With 2 bases clipped from V and 4 bases from J, the junction kept 8 bases outside the gene matches. CDR3 sequence (DNA): TGTGCCTGGAGTTTCCGGGACAGGGGGCTCAGAGAGACCCAGTACTTC. Its protein product is CAWSFRDRGLRETQYF.

This rearrangement joins TRBV9 to TRBJ2-1; 7 bases are shared with TRBD1. This CDR3 comprises 14 residues. The germline V gene has CDR1 SGDLS and CDR2 YYNGEE. With V trimmed by 4 bases and J by 8 bases, 9 bases remained unmatched. CDR3 nucleotide sequence: TGTGCCAGCAGCCCTTATTACAGGGGTTATGAGCAGTTCTTC. Protein: CASSPYYRGYEQFF.

The rearrangement joins TRBV6-6 to TRBJ2-5; 8 bases are shared with TRBD1. CDR1 is MNHNY, CDR2 SVGAGI, per germline (reference sequence). V was pared by 5 bases and J by 4 bases, with 3 bases of the junction left unmatched. This CDR3 region has 13 residues. CDR3 coding DNA: TGTGCCAGCAGTAAGACAGGGGTAGAGACCCAGTACTTC. Its translation is CASSKTGVETQYF.

The chain uses TRBV18 and TRBJ2-7; possible D gene TRBD2, 5 bases. The CDR3 spans 13 residues. Germline-derived CDR1 and CDR2 are KGHSH and LQKENI. V dropped 6 bases and J dropped 2 bases, with 11 bases sitting between them. DNA for the CDR3: TGTGCCAGCTCCCGGACTGAAACCTACGAGCAGTACTTC. Protein: CASSRTETYEQYF.

This chain's CDR3 is CASSPGPPFGTQYF. DNA for the CDR3: TGTGCCAGCAGCCCTGGGCCTCCCTTTGGTACGCAGTATTTT. The genes are TRBV7-2 and TRBJ2-3; D not resolved. The CDR3 has 14 amino acids. V dropped 5 bases and J dropped 8 bases, with 17 bases sitting between them. Germline CDR1 and CDR2: SGHTA and FQGNSA. The full variable domain, in which reference TRBV7-2 and TRBJ2-3 provide the parts outside the CDR3, is GAGVSQSPSNKVTEKGKDVELRCDPISGHTALYWYRQSLGQGLEFLIYFQGNSAPDKSGLPSDRFSAERTGGSVSTLTIQRTQQEDSAVYLCASSPGPPFGTQYFGPGTRLTVL.

The rearrangement joins TRBV5-1 to TRBJ2-1; TRBD2 might be the D (6 bases). Germline CDR1 and CDR2: SGHRS and YFSETQ. Trimming took 4 bases from V and 10 from J, leaving 18 bases between them. The CDR3 loop spans 14 amino acids. CDR3 sequence: CASSRGATDGEQFF. The CDR3 DNA reads as TGCGCCAGCAGCCGCGGGGCGACGGATGGCGAGCAGTTCTTC.

This clone appeared a few times. V usage is TRBV30 and J usage is TRBJ2-7; 10 positions match TRBD1. Germline-derived CDR1 and CDR2 are GTSNPN and SVGIG (reference sequence). J was trimmed by 2 bases and V by 5 bases; bases with no gene match: 6. CDR3 length equals 14 residues. This chain's CDR3 is CAWDTGTGAYEQYF. As DNA, the CDR3 is TGTGCCTGGGACACCGGGACAGGGGCCTACGAGCAGTACTTC.

The CDR3 DNA reads as TGTGCCAGCAGCGCTAGCGGGAGGCAGTACAATGAGCAGTTCTTC. Translated: CASSASGRQYNEQFF. This chain uses TRBV9 with TRBJ2-1; TRBD2 matches 11 bases. The trim removed 3 bases at V and 4 bases at J, leaving 3 bases unmatched. Per germline, CDR1 SGDLS and CDR2 YYNGEE. CDR3 length: 15 amino acids.

This clone was seen more than once but under ten times. The CDR3 nucleotides read TGTGCCAGCAGCGTAGGAGGAGGTCCAGTCTACAATGAGCAGTTCTTC. It codes for CASSVGGGPVYNEQFF. The chain carries TRBV9 and TRBJ2-1; weak D call: TRBD2 (5 bases). CDR1 and CDR2 (germline): SGDLS, YYNGEE. V was shortened by 0 bases and J by 3 bases, with 13 bases between the two germline ends. The CDR3 contains 16 residues.

The chain employs TRBV28 and TRBJ2-7; D is undetermined. The CDR3 totals 11 residues. Germline CDR1 and CDR2: MDHEN and SYDVKM. The CDR3 DNA is TGTGTCACCGGGCAGTGGTACGAGCAGTACTTC. Translating it yields CVTGQWYEQYF.

V and J are TRBV5-6 and TRBJ2-7; tentative D call: TRBD2 (7 bases). Germline values: CDR1 SGHDT, CDR2 YYEEEE. V lost 1 base and J lost 0, with 17 bases in between. The CDR3 is 17 amino acids. This CDR3 is CASSLLSLADSSYEQYF. CDR3 bases: TGTGCCAGCAGCTTGTTGAGCCTAGCGGACAGCTCCTACGAGCAGTACTTC.